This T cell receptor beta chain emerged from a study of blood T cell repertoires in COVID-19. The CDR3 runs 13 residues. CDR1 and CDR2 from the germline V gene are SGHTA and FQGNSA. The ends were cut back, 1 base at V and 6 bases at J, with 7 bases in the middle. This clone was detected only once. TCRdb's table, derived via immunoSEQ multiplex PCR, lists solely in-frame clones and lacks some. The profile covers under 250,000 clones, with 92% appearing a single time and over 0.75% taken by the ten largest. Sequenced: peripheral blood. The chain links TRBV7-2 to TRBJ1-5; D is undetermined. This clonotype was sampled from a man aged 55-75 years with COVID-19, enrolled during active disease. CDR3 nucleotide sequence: TGTGCCAGCAGCTTAGACTCCGGTCAGCCCCAGCATTTT. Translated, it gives CASSLDSGQPQHF.